The TCR beta chain under discussion was sequenced for a study of PD-L1 blockade in urothelial cancer. About the study: Blood samples had a median of approximately 150,000 T cells, roughly 83,000 unique TCRs, and clonality about 0.074.

With 1 base removed from V and 0 bases from J, the gap between germline ends came to 31 bases. Germline-derived CDR1 and CDR2 are SGHTA and FQGTGA. The CDR3 is made up of 23 amino acids. TCRdb keeps only in-frame clones here, not all; method: immunoSEQ multiplex PCR. Altogether about 26,000 clones are present, 75% to 90% being singletons, with the ten largest covering about 33%. The chain couples TRBV7-3 to TRBJ2-1; D may be TRBD2 (6 bases). This TCR came from a man aged 55 to 70 with urothelial cancer. The starting material was PBMCs, obtained around atezolizumab (anti-PD-L1) treatment. The chain's CDR3 is CASSLRPPKLAARTSSSYNEQFF. In DNA form, the CDR3 reads TGTGCCAGCAGCTTAAGGCCCCCCAAACTAGCCGCCCGCACTTCCAGCTCCTACAATGAGCAGTTCTTC.